Listed here are 2 T cell receptor beta chains from one sample, sequenced in a study of cytomegalovirus exposure and HLA in healthy donors (dated by TCRdb to the late 2010s). The library was prepared using the immunoSEQ multiplex PCR assay. For the multiplex PCR, a mixture combining 60 forward primers for TCR Vbeta segments and 13 reverse primers for TCR Jbeta segments was used. As stored in TCRdb, this immuneACCESS dataset retains in-frame rearrangements with V and J assigned. A fraction of the clones does not appear; measured against another copy, unresolved V genes explain less than half of the discrepancy, and the remainder lacks a known reason. Across this sample there are over 150,000 clones, with about four fifths seen only once. The ten largest clones add up to 4% to 5.5% of the sample. The source material was PBMCs. Every receptor here comes from a man under 40 in good health and CMV-seronegative.

The chain is built from TRBV27 and TRBJ2-7; TRBD2 might be the D (6 bases). The CDR3 loop spans 14 amino acids. Trimming left V 4 bases short and J 2 bases short, with 12 bases between. Germline values: CDR1 MNHEY, CDR2 SMNVEV (reference sequence). For the CDR3, the DNA is TGTGCCAGCAGTTGGGGTAGCGGAGCCTACGAGCAGTACTTC. Amino acids: CASSWGSGAYEQYF.

This chain links TRBV11-2 with TRBJ2-3, with 9 bases lining up with TRBD1. The J segment lost 7 bases and the V segment lost 0 bases, leaving 5 bases of the junction unmatched. CDR3 length: 15 residues. In germline, CDR1 is SGHAT, CDR2 FQNNGV. CDR3 loop: CASSLDGTGRNTQYF. The CDR3 coding sequence is TGTGCCAGCAGCTTAGATGGGACAGGGAGGAATACGCAGTATTTT.